This T cell receptor (beta chain) was identified in a study of CD8 T cells in ankylosing spondylitis. A word on this clonotype: The antigen is unknown.

Germline loops: CDR1 MNHEY, CDR2 SVGAGI. The CDR3 totals 16 residues. V was shortened by 0 bases and J by 0 bases, with 11 bases between the two germline ends. General study points: A number of the motif variants had already been described in reactive arthritis synovial fluid and blood. Ankylosing spondylitis blood seemed to carry a telltale TCR beta motif made of roughly eight highly homologous variants.

TCRdb processed the 5' RACE reads anew with MiXCR; each CDR3 protein has one entry. Of 150,000 or so distinct CDR3 sequences in the sample, roughly 10% were seen once. This sequence was found in a female donor with ankylosing spondylitis or in good health (not recorded which). Source material: blood, either unsorted or a sorted T cell fraction (not recorded which). The genes are TRBV6-5 and TRBJ1-1; no definite D call. The CDR3 region has the DNA TGTGCCAGCAGTTACTCGAAAACCTACATGAACACTGAAGCTTTCTTT. Protein sequence: CASSYSKTYMNTEAFF.